A single sample is the source of the 21 T cell receptor beta chains below, sequenced in a study of cytomegalovirus exposure and HLA in healthy donors. The PCR had 60 Vbeta and 13 Jbeta primers. Generated by immunoSEQ multiplex PCR, the TCRdb table keeps only in-frame clones and is missing some. The sample consists of some 130,000 clones, around 80% of them appearing once. The sequenced sample was PBMCs. These receptors all come from a young man in good health.

The chain links TRBV30 to TRBJ1-5; 9 bases line up with TRBD1. The CDR3 is made up of 14 amino acids. The V gene end was trimmed by 0 bases and the J gene end by 4 bases; junction bases not matched to a gene: 1. The germline V gene encodes CDR1 GTSNPN and CDR2 SVGIG (reference sequence). The CDR3 protein is CAWSVGTGNQPQHF. The DNA of the CDR3 is TGTGCCTGGAGTGTAGGGACAGGGAATCAGCCCCAGCATTTT.

The rearrangement links TRBV23-1 to TRBJ2-3, with 8 positions matching TRBD1. TRBV23-1 falls under the ORF class, with uncertain function. The CDR3 covers 16 residues. J lost 1 base, V lost 3 bases, and 6 bases had no gene match. The CDR3 DNA reads TGCGCCAGCAGTCACCCCCAGGGGGCGGGCACAGATACGCAGTATTTT. Amino acid sequence: CASSHPQGAGTDTQYF.

The chain employs TRBV7-9 and TRBJ1-1; 12 bases are a match to TRBD1. After removal of 4 bases from V and 5 bases from J, the junction contained 5 bases not matched to a gene. The germline V gene has CDR1 SEHNR and CDR2 FQNEAQ (reference sequence). The CDR3 contains 15 residues. CDR3 in amino acids: CASSSRGQGATEAFF. As DNA, the CDR3 is TGTGCCAGCAGCTCACGGGGACAGGGGGCGACTGAAGCTTTCTTT.

The J gene is TRBJ2-3, the V gene TRBV6-1, with 8 bases lining up with TRBD1. V shed 0 bases and J 1 base; nucleotides not matched to a gene: 0. The V gene's germline CDR1 is MNHNS and CDR2 SASEGT. The CDR3 sequence is 15 residues long. The CDR3 protein is CASSEATGGTDTQYF. CDR3 nucleotide sequence: TGTGCCAGCAGTGAAGCGACAGGGGGCACAGATACGCAGTATTTT.

The J gene is TRBJ1-5, the V gene TRBV27, with 7 nucleotides matching TRBD1. With V trimmed by 4 bases and J by 2 bases, 5 bases remained unmatched. This CDR3 spans 15 amino acids. Germline CDR1 MNHEY, CDR2 SMNVEV (reference sequence). CDR3 coding DNA: TGTGCCAGCAGTTCCCACAGGGGCGGCAATCAGCCCCAGCATTTT. This gives the protein CASSSHRGGNQPQHF.

The genes are TRBV7-2 and TRBJ1-6; 10 nucleotides align to TRBD1. Germline V CDR1 and CDR2: SGHTA, FQGNSA. The CDR3 length is 14 residues. With 4 bases clipped from V and 13 bases from J, the junction kept 7 bases outside the gene matches. The CDR3 region is CASSYDRGLAPLHF. For the CDR3, the DNA is TGTGCCAGCAGCTACGACAGGGGGCTCGCCCCCCTCCACTTT.

The CDR3 loop reads CASRPSRLRLKRDSYEQYF. The CDR3 region has the DNA TGTGCCAGCAGACCGAGCAGATTACGACTAAAGCGGGACTCCTACGAGCAGTACTTC. The gene calls are TRBV27 and TRBJ2-7; 7 nucleotides agree with TRBD2. CDR3 length: 19 amino acids. Looked up from germline, CDR1 is MNHEY and CDR2 is SMNVEV (reference sequence). Trimming removed 6 bases from V and 0 bases from J; junction bases left unmatched: 20.

The V and J genes are TRBV6-5 and TRBJ1-2; 9 nucleotides line up with TRBD1. The CDR3 is 13 residues long. The V segment lost 6 bases and the J segment 9 bases; nucleotides outside the gene matches: 8. CDR1 MNHEY and CDR2 SVGAGI come from the germline V gene. The CDR3 sequence is CASSPGDRDSYTF. CDR3 in DNA: TGTGCCAGCAGCCCTGGGGACAGGGATAGCTACACCTTC.

J is TRBJ2-1 and V is TRBV18; 8 positions match TRBD2. The CDR3 totals 15 residues. CDR1 is KGHSH and CDR2 is LQKENI in the germline V gene. V was pared by 3 bases and J by 3 bases, with 4 bases of the junction left unmatched. CDR3 protein: CASSPGSGVYNEQFF. In DNA, the CDR3 is TGTGCCAGCTCACCTGGTAGCGGGGTCTACAATGAGCAGTTCTTC.

This chain connects TRBV27 to TRBJ2-7; D may be TRBD1 (5 bases). CDR3 size: 15 residues. The germline V gene has CDR1 MNHEY and CDR2 SMNVEV (reference sequence). V was trimmed by 4 bases and J by 4 bases, leaving 17 bases between them. CDR3 nucleotides: TGTGCCAGCAGTTCACATGGGGCGTCCGAATACGAGCAGTACTTC. This encodes CASSSHGASEYEQYF.

The chain joins TRBV4-3 to TRBJ2-1; 10 nucleotides align to TRBD1. Germline CDR1 and CDR2: LGHNA and YSLEER. V shed 0 bases and J 6 bases; nucleotides not matched to a gene: 2. The CDR3 covers 15 residues. CDR3: CASSQDRTGGNEQFF. CDR3 bases: TGCGCCAGCAGCCAAGATCGGACAGGGGGCAATGAGCAGTTCTTC.

The chain is built from TRBV7-2 and TRBJ2-2, with D perhaps matching TRBD2 (5 bases). Trimming pared 5 bases from V and 6 bases from J, leaving 19 bases between. Germline V gives CDR1 SGHTA, CDR2 FQGNSA. This CDR3 region has 16 residues. The DNA of the CDR3 is TGTGCCAGCAGCGTCGACGGGGTACTCCGGCCCGGGGAGCTGTTTTTT. This encodes CASSVDGVLRPGELFF.

This clone showed up just a few times. The chain employs TRBV4-3 and TRBJ2-6; D may be TRBD2 (6 bases). The CDR3 extends over 16 amino acids. V was shortened by 0 bases and J by 2 bases, with 8 bases between the two germline ends. CDR1 and CDR2 (germline): LGHNA, YSLEER. Here the CDR3 reads CASSQDGGAGANVLTF. The CDR3 DNA follows: TGCGCCAGCAGCCAAGACGGGGGAGCTGGGGCCAACGTCCTGACTTTC.

The chain employs TRBV9 and TRBJ2-1, with 11 bases lining up with TRBD2. The CDR3 is made up of 15 amino acids. The ends lost 3 bases at V and 6 bases at J; junction bases unmatched: 5. CDR1 and CDR2 from the germline V gene are SGDLS and YYNGEE. The CDR3 coding sequence is TGTGCCAGCAGCGAGACTAGCGGGATTACCAATGAGCAGTTCTTC. Its protein is CASSETSGITNEQFF.

V gene TRBV4-1 combines with J gene TRBJ1-5, with D perhaps matching TRBD1 (6 bases). The germline V gene encodes CDR1 MGHRA and CDR2 YSYEKL. The ends were cut back, 3 bases at V and 4 bases at J, with 16 bases in the middle. The length of the CDR3 is 16 residues. Here the CDR3 DNA reads TGCGCCAGCAGCCAGGCTACAGGGCTGGCTAATCAGCCCCAGCATTTT. Translation gives CASSQATGLANQPQHF.

V usage is TRBV14 and J usage is TRBJ1-2; D is perhaps TRBD1 (6 bases). V was shortened by 1 base and J by 4 bases, with 13 bases between the two germline ends. Germline V gene lookup returns CDR1 SGHDN and CDR2 FVKESK. The CDR3 is 15 amino acids. CDR3 nucleotides: TGTGCCAGCAGCCAAGCCCGGGTCAGGGGCTATGGCTACACCTTC. Encoded protein: CASSQARVRGYGYTF.

The gene calls are TRBV7-9 and TRBJ1-2; TRBD1 matches at 9 bases. CDR1 is SEHNR, CDR2 FQNEAQ, per germline (reference sequence). Unmatched junction bases numbered 4, after V lost 5 bases and J lost 6 bases. The CDR3 has 13 residues. CDR3 protein: CASSKGTGHGYTF. The CDR3 DNA follows: TGTGCCAGCAGCAAAGGGACAGGGCATGGCTACACCTTC.

This clone has just a few counts. The J gene is TRBJ2-6, the V gene TRBV4-3; D is uncertain. Germline assignment: CDR1 LGHNA and CDR2 YSLEER. There are 18 residues in the CDR3. V was clipped by 1 base and J by 4 bases, with 17 bases between them. As DNA, the CDR3 is TGCGCCAGCAGCCAAGCACCCCTATCTGAGTCCGGGGCCAACGTCCTGACTTTC. Translation: CASSQAPLSESGANVLTF.

The DNA of the CDR3 is TGTGCCAGTAGCCCCTCTTCTAACCTTTATTCACCCCTCCACTTT. This gives the protein CASSPSSNLYSPLHF. V gene TRBV19 combines with J gene TRBJ1-6; D is uncertain. CDR3 size: 15 residues. Trimming took 6 bases from V and 8 from J, leaving 17 bases between them. The germline V gene encodes CDR1 LNHDA and CDR2 SQIVND (reference sequence).

The chain carries TRBV9 and TRBJ2-3; 10 bases agree with TRBD2. The length of the CDR3 is 16 residues. J was trimmed by 4 bases and V by 0 bases; bases with no gene match: 5. The V gene's germline CDR1 is SGDLS and CDR2 YYNGEE. The chain's CDR3 is CASSVASSGSSDTQYF. CDR3 sequence (DNA): TGTGCCAGCAGCGTAGCTTCTAGCGGGAGCTCAGATACGCAGTATTTT.

The rearrangement uses TRBV4-3 and TRBJ2-3; D perhaps matches TRBD2 (5 bases). Germline V gene sequence: CDR1 LGHNA, CDR2 YSLEER. The CDR3 is 14 amino acids. With 5 bases removed from V and 4 bases from J, the gap between germline ends came to 13 bases. CDR3 residues: CASSYTEGSDTQYF. The CDR3 DNA reads TGCGCCAGCAGCTATACTGAGGGCTCAGATACGCAGTATTTT.